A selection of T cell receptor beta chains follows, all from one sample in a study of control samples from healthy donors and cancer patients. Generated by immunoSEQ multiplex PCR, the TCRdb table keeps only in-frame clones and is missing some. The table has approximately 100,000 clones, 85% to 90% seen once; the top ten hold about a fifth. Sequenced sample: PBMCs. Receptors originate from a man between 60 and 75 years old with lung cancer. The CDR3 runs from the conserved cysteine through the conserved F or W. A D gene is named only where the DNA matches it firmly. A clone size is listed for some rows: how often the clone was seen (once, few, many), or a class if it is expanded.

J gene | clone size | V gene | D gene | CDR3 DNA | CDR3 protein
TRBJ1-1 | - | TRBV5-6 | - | TGTGCCAGCAGCTTGTGGGCTTTCTTT | CASSLWAFF
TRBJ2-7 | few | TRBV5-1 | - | TGCGCCAGCAGCCCGGCCCCCCTAAGGGAGCAGTACTTC | CASSPAPLREQYF
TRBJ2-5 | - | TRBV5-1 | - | TGCGCCAGCAGCTTGGATCCAGGACGAGAGACCCAGTACTTC | CASSLDPGRETQYF
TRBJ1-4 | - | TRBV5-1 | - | TGCGCCAGCAGCTTAAGTACCCTCAATGAAAAACTGTTTTTT | CASSLSTLNEKLFF
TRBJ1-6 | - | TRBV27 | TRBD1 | TGTGCCAGCAGTTTAGAGGGGACAGCTAGCTCCTATAATTCACCCCTCCACTTT | CASSLEGTASSYNSPLHF
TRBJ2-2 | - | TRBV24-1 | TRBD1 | TGTGCCACCACCCCCGGGGGACAGGGTAGGACCGGGGAGCTGTTTTTT | CATTPGGQGRTGELFF
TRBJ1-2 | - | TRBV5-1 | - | TGCGCCAGCAGCTTTACGGGCCCGGGCCTTAACTATGGCTACACCTTC | CASSFTGPGLNYGYTF
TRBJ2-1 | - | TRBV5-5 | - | TGTGCCAGCAGCTTGGTAGGGGGGGCTTACAATGAGCAGTTCTTC | CASSLVGGAYNEQFF
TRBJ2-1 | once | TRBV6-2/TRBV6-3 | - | TGTGCCAGCAGTTACGAGCGGCCCAATGAGCAGTTCTTC | CASSYERPNEQFF
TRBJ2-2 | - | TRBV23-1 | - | TGCGCCAGCAGTCAATCGGGACCCATCCAAACCGGGGAGCTGTTTTTT | CASSQSGPIQTGELFF
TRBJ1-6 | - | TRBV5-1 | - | TGCGCCAGCAGCTTAAGCGGAGGGAATGGGTCACCCCTCCACTTT | CASSLSGGNGSPLHF
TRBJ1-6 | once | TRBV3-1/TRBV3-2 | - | TGTGCCAGCAGCCTAGGTAGGGCGGGGAATAATTCACCCCTCCACTTT | CASSLGRAGNNSPLHF
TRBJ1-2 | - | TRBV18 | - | TGTGCCAGCTCACTTAACGGGGACCCGGATGGCTACACCTTC | CASSLNGDPDGYTF
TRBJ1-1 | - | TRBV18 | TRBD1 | TGTGCCAGCTCACCACGACAGGGGAACACTGAAGCTTTCTTT | CASSPRQGNTEAFF
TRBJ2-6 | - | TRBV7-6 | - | TGTGCCAGCAGCCCCGGCCCCCTCACGAGCTCTGGGGCCAACGTCCTGACTTTC | CASSPGPLTSSGANVLTF
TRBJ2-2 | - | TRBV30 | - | TGTGCCTGGAGTAGCCCGGGGAGGTTAACCACCGGGGAGCTGTTTTTT | CAWSSPGRLTTGELFF
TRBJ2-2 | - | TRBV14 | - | TGTGCCAGCAGCTTTCCGACAGGCGCGAACACCGGGGAGCTGTTTTTT | CASSFPTGANTGELFF
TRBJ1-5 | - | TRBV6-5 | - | TGTGCCAGCAGAGACGCGAACGGCAATCAGCCCCAGCATTTT | CASRDANGNQPQHF
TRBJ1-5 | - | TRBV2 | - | TGTGCCAGCAGTGAAGGGATTGGTTCGAATCAGCCCCAGCATTTT | CASSEGIGSNQPQHF
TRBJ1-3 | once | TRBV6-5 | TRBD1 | TGTGCCAGCAGAGTGGGACAGGGGATTGGAAACACCATATATTTT | CASRVGQGIGNTIYF
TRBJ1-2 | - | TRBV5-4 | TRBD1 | TGTGCCAGCAGCGAGGGACAGGTTTTGGATGGCTACACCTTC | CASSEGQVLDGYTF
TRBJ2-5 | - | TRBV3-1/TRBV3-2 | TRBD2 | TGTGCCAGCAGCCTACGCGGGTCTAGCGGGGGCGGGGAGACCCAGTACTTC | CASSLRGSSGGGETQYF
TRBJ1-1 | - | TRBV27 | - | TGTGCCAGCAGTTCCCTGACCAGACGGGACGAAGCTTTCTTT | CASSSLTRRDEAFF
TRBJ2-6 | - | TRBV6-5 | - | TGTGCCAGCAGGGGAGTCTCTGGGGCCAACGTCCTGACTTTC | CASRGVSGANVLTF
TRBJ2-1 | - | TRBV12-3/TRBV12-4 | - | TGTGCCAGCAGAAAACAGGGTTCGAGTGAGCAGTTCTTC | CASRKQGSSEQFF
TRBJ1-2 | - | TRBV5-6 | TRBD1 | TGTGCCAGCAGCCCGGGACAGGGAGGCTATGGCTACACCTTC | CASSPGQGGYGYTF
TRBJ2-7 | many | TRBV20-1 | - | TGCAGTGCTAGTAGCTCCTACGAGCAGTACTTC | CSASSSYEQYF
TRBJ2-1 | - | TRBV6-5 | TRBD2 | TGTGCCAGCAGCGTAAGCGGGGGGACTTCAAATGAGCAGTTCTTC | CASSVSGGTSNEQFF
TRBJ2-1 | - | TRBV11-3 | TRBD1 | TGTGCCAGCAGCCCCGGACAGGGGCTTTACAATGAGCAGTTCTTC | CASSPGQGLYNEQFF
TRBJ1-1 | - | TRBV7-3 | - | TGTGCCAGCAGGTTGGTGACTGGGGGCACTGAAGCTTTCTTT | CASRLVTGGTEAFF
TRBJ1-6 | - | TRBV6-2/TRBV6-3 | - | TGTGCCAGCAGCCACGATGGGCCCCTCCACTTT | CASSHDGPLHF
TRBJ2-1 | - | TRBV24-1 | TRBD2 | TGTGCCACCAGTGGTTCTGTGAGCGGGGTTACCTACAATGAGCAGTTCTTC | CATSGSVSGVTYNEQFF
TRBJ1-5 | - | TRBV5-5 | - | TGTGCCAGCAGCCCTGAACGGGGGAATCAGCCCCAGCATTTT | CASSPERGNQPQHF
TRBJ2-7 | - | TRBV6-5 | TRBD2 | TGTGCCAGCAGTTACTCCGGGAGGGAGCAGTACTTC | CASSYSGREQYF
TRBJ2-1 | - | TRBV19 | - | TGTGCCAGTAGTATACCTAGAGGACCAACATCCTACAATGAGCAGTTCTTC | CASSIPRGPTSYNEQFF
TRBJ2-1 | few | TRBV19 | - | TGTGCCAGTAGTATGAGTGGGGACCTCAATGAGCAGTTCTTC | CASSMSGDLNEQFF
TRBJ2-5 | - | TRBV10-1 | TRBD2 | TGCGCCAGCAGTGAGTCCGGGACTAGGGGAGAGACCCAGTACTTC | CASSESGTRGETQYF
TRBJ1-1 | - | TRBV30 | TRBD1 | TGTGCCTGGAAGGGCCAGGGGGCTTCTAACACTGAAGCTTTCTTT | CAWKGQGASNTEAFF
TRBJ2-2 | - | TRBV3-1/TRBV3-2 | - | TGTGCCAGCAGCCAAGTTAATGGGGACGGGGAGCTGTTTTTT | CASSQVNGDGELFF
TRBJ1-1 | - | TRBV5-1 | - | TGCGCCAGCAGCTCAGACATGAACACTGAAGCTTTCTTT | CASSSDMNTEAFF
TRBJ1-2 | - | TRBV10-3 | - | TGTGCCATCAGTGAATCCGGGACGGTTAACTATGGCTACACCTTC | CAISESGTVNYGYTF
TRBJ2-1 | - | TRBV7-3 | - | TGTGCCAGCAGTCTTACGGGCGGATACAATGAGCAGTTCTTC | CASSLTGGYNEQFF
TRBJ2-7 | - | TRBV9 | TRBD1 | TGTGCCAGCACCCATGGACAGGGGTCCTACGAGCAGTACTTC | CASTHGQGSYEQYF
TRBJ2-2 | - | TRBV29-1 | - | TGCAGCGTTGACCCCGGACAGTCCGCGAACACCGGGGAGCTGTTTTTT | CSVDPGQSANTGELFF
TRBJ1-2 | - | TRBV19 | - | TGTGCCAGTAGTATAGCTTCAGGGAAGGACTATGGCTACACCTTC | CASSIASGKDYGYTF
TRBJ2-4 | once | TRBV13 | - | TGTGCCAGCAGCTTAGACCGCGGGGACATTCAGTACTTC | CASSLDRGDIQYF
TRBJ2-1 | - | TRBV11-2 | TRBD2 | TGTGCCAGCAGCTTTAGCGGGCCTTCCTACAATGAGCAGTTCTTC | CASSFSGPSYNEQFF
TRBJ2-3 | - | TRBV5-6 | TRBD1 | TGTGCCAGCAGCTTGTTTCGGACAGGGAGCACAGATACGCAGTATTTT | CASSLFRTGSTDTQYF
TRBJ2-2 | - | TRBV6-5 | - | TGTGCCAGCAGTTACGACACCGGGGAGCTGTTTTTT | CASSYDTGELFF
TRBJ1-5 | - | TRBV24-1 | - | TGTGCCACCAGTGAAGGGGGACGCAATCAGCCCCAGCATTTT | CATSEGGRNQPQHF
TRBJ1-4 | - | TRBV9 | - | TGTGCCAGCAGCGTAGAAGACAGTCTGTGGAATGAAAAACTGTTTTTT | CASSVEDSLWNEKLFF
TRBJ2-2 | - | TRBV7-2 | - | TGTGCCAGCAGCTTAGTTACCCTGAACACCGGGGAGCTGTTTTTT | CASSLVTLNTGELFF
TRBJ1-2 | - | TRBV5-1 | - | TGCGCCAGCAGCTTGTCCGACACTCTCTATGGCTACACCTTC | CASSLSDTLYGYTF
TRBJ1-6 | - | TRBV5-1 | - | TGCGCCAGCAGCCTAGGGATAAGCTCCTATAATTCACCCCTCCACTTT | CASSLGISSYNSPLHF
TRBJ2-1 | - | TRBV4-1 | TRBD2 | TGCGCCAGCAGCCAACCGGTAGCGGGGGCAAGAAATAATGAGCAGTTCTTC | CASSQPVAGARNNEQFF
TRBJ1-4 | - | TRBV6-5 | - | TGTGCCAGCAGTTACTCGGGACGCAATAATGAAAAACTGTTTTTT | CASSYSGRNNEKLFF
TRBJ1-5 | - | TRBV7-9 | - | TGTGCCAGCAGCTTATTGGGGGGTCAGCCCCAGCATTTT | CASSLLGGQPQHF
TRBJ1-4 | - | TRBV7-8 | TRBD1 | TGTGCCAGCAGCCTGGGACAGTTTAATGAAAAACTGTTTTTT | CASSLGQFNEKLFF
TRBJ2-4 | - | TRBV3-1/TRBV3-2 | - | TGTGCCAGCAGGACAGGTCTGGGGGACATTCAGTACTTC | CASRTGLGDIQYF
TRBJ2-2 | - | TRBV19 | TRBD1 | TGTGCCAGTAGTATCCAGGGGACAGGGGGCTATAACACCGGGGAGCTGTTTTTT | CASSIQGTGGYNTGELFF